This passage covers 13 T cell receptor beta chains from one sample sequenced in a study of T cell responses to AZD1222 COVID-19 vaccine. Here immunoSEQ multiplex PCR was the method, and the copy in TCRdb shows in-frame clones only, minus some. The sample yields 140,000 or so clones, about 89% seen once. The sample consisted of peripheral blood, taken on day 0 of AZD1222 vaccination. The source of these receptors is an adult in good health.

The chain combines TRBV6-5 with TRBJ1-5; a weak D match, TRBD1 (6 bases). The V end was cut by 4 bases, the J end by 7 bases, with 14 bases between. The CDR3 consists of 14 residues. In germline, CDR1 is MNHEY, CDR2 SVGAGI. CDR3 coding DNA: TGTGCCAGCAGTTCCTTTCGACAGGCACAGCCCCAGCATTTT. Its translation: CASSSFRQAQPQHF.

In DNA, the CDR3 is TGTGCCAGCTACTCGAGCGATAGAACCTACGAGCAGTACTTC. Its protein is CASYSSDRTYEQYF. This chain connects TRBV13 to TRBJ2-7; D not certain. V was pared by 8 bases and J by 2 bases, with 16 bases between. This CDR3 region has 14 residues. Germline CDR1 reads PRHDT; CDR2 reads FYEKMQ (reference sequence).

The gene calls are TRBV3-1 (or the pseudogene TRBV3-2) and TRBJ1-2; 11 nucleotides align to TRBD1. The CDR3 spans 16 residues. The ends lost 0 bases at V and 8 bases at J; junction bases unmatched: 8. Germline assignment: CDR1 LGHDT and CDR2 YNNKEL (reference sequence). CDR3 nucleotide sequence: TGTGCCAGCAGCCAAGAAGAGAGGACAGGGGGCAGGGGCTACACCTTC. Protein: CASSQEERTGGRGYTF.

The chain carries TRBV18 and TRBJ2-2; D ambiguous. Trimming took off 6 bases at V and 5 bases at J, with 7 bases between the two ends. The germline CDR1 and CDR2 sequences are KGHSH and LQKENI. The CDR3 is 12 residues long. The CDR3 loop is CASSSSTGELFF. For the CDR3, the DNA is TGTGCCAGCTCCTCTTCTACCGGGGAGCTGTTTTTT.

The J gene is TRBJ2-3, the V gene TRBV18; 13 bases fit TRBD2. The CDR3 sequence is 16 residues long. The germline V gene has CDR1 KGHSH and CDR2 LQKENI. The V and J ends lost 2 bases and 5 bases, in that order; junction bases with no gene match: 4. This CDR3 is CASSPGGTSGEDTQYF. The CDR3 DNA reads TGTGCCAGCTCACCAGGTGGGACTAGCGGGGAAGATACGCAGTATTTT.

This clone is a singleton in its sample. This chain links TRBV28 with TRBJ2-7; 10 bases are shared with TRBD1. J lost 5 bases, V lost 4 bases, and 11 bases had no gene match. In germline, CDR1 is MDHEN, CDR2 SYDVKM. This CDR3 is 16 amino acids long. DNA for the CDR3: TGTGCCAGCAGTTACGCTACCGACAGGGGGCAGAACGAGCAGTACTTC. Encoded protein: CASSYATDRGQNEQYF.

The chain is built from TRBV6-5 and TRBJ1-5, with D perhaps matching TRBD1 (5 bases). This CDR3 is 14 amino acids long. Trimming shortened V by 0 bases and J by 6 bases, and 9 bases separated the two germline ends. CDR1 and CDR2 (germline): MNHEY, SVGAGI. The chain's CDR3 is CASSYSGGSQPQHF. The CDR3 nucleotides read TGTGCCAGCAGTTACTCCGGGGGAAGTCAGCCCCAGCATTTT.

The rearrangement joins TRBV5-6 to TRBJ2-3; D is possibly TRBD2 (6 bases). Between the trimmed V and J ends, which lost 4 bases and 2 bases, there was a span of 14 bases. This CDR3 has 15 residues. CDR1 SGHDT and CDR2 YYEEEE come from the germline V gene. CDR3 region: CASSPGGPTTDTQYF. The CDR3 DNA reads TGTGCCAGCAGCCCCGGGGGTCCGACCACAGATACGCAGTATTTT.

The chain carries TRBV19 and TRBJ1-3; tentatively, D is TRBD1 (6 bases). Trimming took 5 bases from V and 0 from J, leaving 11 bases between them. CDR3 length equals 15 residues. Germline CDR1 and CDR2: LNHDA and SQIVND (reference sequence). CDR3 in amino acids: CASSLGGYSGNTIYF. The DNA for the CDR3 is TGTGCCAGTAGTCTGGGGGGCTACTCTGGAAACACCATATATTTT.

This clone has a single count. The V and J genes are TRBV30 and TRBJ2-7, with a tentative D call TRBD2 (5 bases). CDR1 and CDR2 from the germline V gene are GTSNPN and SVGIG (reference sequence). V lost 0 bases to trimming and J lost 4 bases, with 16 bases between them. The CDR3 spans 15 residues. CDR3 loop: CAWSVRSGQSYEQYF. The CDR3 nucleotides read TGTGCCTGGAGTGTACGAAGCGGCCAGTCATACGAGCAGTACTTC.

The chain recombines TRBV24-1 with TRBJ1-2; the match to TRBD1 covers 7 bases. The CDR3 spans 13 residues. The V segment lost 4 bases and the J segment 8 bases; nucleotides outside the gene matches: 6. From germline, CDR1 is KGHDR and CDR2 SFDVKD. CDR3 amino acids: CATSDADRDGYTF. The CDR3 nucleotides read TGTGCCACCAGTGACGCCGACAGGGACGGCTACACCTTC.

The chain joins TRBV20-1 to TRBJ1-1, with a possible D match to TRBD1 (5 bases). V lost 3 bases, J lost 3 bases, and 8 bases lay in between. This CDR3 is 12 amino acids long. CDR1 and CDR2 (germline): DFQATT, SNEGSKA (reference sequence). The CDR3 region has the DNA TGCAGTGCTAGTATAGGGGACACTGAAGCTTTCTTT. It is translated as CSASIGDTEAFF.

This chain links TRBV27 with TRBJ2-3, with D hard to call. Deletions cut 3 bases from V and 1 base from J, with 8 bases between. The CDR3 consists of 14 residues. Germline V gives CDR1 MNHEY, CDR2 SMNVEV (reference sequence). The DNA for the CDR3 is TGTGCCAGCAGTTTGATAGTGGGCACAGATACGCAGTATTTT. This sequence encodes CASSLIVGTDTQYF.